This T cell receptor beta chain was obtained from a study of cytomegalovirus exposure and HLA in healthy donors. PCR was performed using 60 Vbeta and 13 Jbeta primers. Generated by immunoSEQ multiplex PCR, the TCRdb table keeps only in-frame clones and is missing some. Here the sample spans around 150,000 clones, 80% being singletons. The receptor's source is a male donor in good health and CMV-seronegative. The sample comprised PBMCs.

The CDR3 loop reads CASSYLGENTGELFF. DNA for the CDR3: TGTGCCAGCAGTTACTTAGGGGAGAACACCGGGGAGCTGTTTTTT. The chain recombines TRBV6-6 with TRBJ2-2; D may be TRBD1 (5 bases). Trimming took off 1 base at V and 1 base at J, with 7 bases between the two ends. Germline values: CDR1 MNHNY, CDR2 SVGAGI (reference sequence). The CDR3 has 15 amino acids.